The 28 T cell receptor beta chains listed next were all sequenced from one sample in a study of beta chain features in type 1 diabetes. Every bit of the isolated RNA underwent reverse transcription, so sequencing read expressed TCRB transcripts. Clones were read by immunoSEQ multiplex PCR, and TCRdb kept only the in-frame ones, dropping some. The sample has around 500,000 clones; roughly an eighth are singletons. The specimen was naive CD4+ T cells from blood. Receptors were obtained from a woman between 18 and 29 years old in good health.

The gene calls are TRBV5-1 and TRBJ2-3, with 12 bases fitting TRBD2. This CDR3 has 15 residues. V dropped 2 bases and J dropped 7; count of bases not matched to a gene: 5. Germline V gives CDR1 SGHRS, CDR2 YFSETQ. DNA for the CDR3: TGCGCCAGCAGCTTCCTAGCGGGAGGGCGACATACGCAGTATTTT. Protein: CASSFLAGGRHTQYF.

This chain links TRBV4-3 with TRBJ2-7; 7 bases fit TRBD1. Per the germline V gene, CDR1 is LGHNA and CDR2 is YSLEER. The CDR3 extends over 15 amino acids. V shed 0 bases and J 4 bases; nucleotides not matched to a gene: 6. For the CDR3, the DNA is TGCGCCAGCAGCCAAGAGCTCAGGGGGTGGTACGAGCAGTACTTC. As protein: CASSQELRGWYEQYF.

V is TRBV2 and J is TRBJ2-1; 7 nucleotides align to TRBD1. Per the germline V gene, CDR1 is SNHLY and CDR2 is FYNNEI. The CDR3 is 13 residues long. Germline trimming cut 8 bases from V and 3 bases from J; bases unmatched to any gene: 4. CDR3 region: CASGRDSYNEQFF. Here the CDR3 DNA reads TGTGCCAGCGGCCGGGACAGCTACAATGAGCAGTTCTTC.

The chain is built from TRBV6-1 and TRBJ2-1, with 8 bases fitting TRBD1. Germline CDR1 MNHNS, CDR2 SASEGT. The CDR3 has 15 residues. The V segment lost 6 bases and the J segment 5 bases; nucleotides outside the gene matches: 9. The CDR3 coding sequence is TGTGCCAGCAGAAGGACAGGGCTCGGGGACAATGAGCAGTTCTTC. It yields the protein CASRRTGLGDNEQFF.

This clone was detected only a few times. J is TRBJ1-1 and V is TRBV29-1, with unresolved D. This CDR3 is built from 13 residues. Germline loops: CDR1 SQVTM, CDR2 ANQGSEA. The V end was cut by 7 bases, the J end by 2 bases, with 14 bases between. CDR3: CSAKAATNTEAFF. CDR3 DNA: TGCAGCGCCAAAGCGGCGACTAACACTGAAGCTTTCTTT.

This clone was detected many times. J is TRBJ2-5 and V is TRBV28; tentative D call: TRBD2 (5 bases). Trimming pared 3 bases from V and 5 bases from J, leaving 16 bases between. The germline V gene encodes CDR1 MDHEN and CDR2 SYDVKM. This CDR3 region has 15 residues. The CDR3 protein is CASSFQQRRPETQYF. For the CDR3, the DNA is TGTGCCAGCAGTTTTCAGCAGCGGCGCCCGGAGACCCAGTACTTC.

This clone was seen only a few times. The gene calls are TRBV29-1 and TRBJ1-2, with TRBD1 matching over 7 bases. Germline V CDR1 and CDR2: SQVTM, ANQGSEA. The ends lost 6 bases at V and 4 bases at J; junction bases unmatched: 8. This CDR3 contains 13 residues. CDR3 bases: TGCAGCGTCATTCCTCGGGACAGCTATGGCTACACCTTC. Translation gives CSVIPRDSYGYTF.

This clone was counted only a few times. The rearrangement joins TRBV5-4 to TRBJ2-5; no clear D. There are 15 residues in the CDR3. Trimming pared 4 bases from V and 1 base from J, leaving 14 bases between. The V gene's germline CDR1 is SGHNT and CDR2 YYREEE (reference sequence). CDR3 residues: CASSPAYTLQETQYF. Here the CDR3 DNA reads TGTGCCAGCAGCCCCGCGTACACTCTCCAAGAGACCCAGTACTTC.

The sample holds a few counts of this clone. CDR3 in DNA: TGTGCCAGCAGTGGGGCTAGCTTCTACGAGCAGTACGTC. Translation: CASSGASFYEQYV. This sequence joins TRBV2 and TRBJ2-7; a possible D gene is TRBD2 (5 bases). Trimming took 4 bases from V and 3 from J, leaving 10 bases between them. CDR1 is SNHLY and CDR2 is FYNNEI in the germline V gene. The CDR3 has 13 amino acids.

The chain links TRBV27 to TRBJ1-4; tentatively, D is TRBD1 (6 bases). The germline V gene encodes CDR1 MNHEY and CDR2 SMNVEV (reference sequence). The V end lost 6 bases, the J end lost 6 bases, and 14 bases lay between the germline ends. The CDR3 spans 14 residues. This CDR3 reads CASSVQGFDEKLFF. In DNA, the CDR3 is TGTGCCAGCAGCGTACAGGGCTTTGATGAAAAACTGTTTTTT. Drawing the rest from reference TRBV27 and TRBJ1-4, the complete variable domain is EAQVTQNPRYLITVTGKKLTVTCSQNMNHEYMSWYRQDPGLGLRQIYYSMNVEVTDKGDVPEGYKVSRKEKRNFPLILESPSPNQTSLYFCASSVQGFDEKLFFGSGTQLSVL.

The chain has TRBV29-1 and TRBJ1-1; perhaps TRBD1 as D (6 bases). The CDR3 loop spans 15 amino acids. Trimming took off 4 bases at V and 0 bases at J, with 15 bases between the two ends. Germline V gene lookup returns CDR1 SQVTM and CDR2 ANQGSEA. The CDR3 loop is CSVGQPGALNTEAFF. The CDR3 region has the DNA TGCAGCGTTGGCCAGCCAGGGGCGCTGAACACTGAAGCTTTCTTT.

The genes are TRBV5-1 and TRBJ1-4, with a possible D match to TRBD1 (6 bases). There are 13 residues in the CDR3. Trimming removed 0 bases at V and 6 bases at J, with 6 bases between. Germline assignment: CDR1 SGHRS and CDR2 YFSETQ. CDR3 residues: CASSLDRDEKLFF. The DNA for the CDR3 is TGCGCCAGCAGCTTGGACAGGGATGAAAAACTGTTTTTT.

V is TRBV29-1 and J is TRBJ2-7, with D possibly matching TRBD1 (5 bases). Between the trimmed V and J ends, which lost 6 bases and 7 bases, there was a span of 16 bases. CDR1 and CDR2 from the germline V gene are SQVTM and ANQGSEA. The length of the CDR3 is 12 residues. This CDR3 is CSVAGPGREQYV. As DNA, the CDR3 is TGCAGCGTCGCCGGGCCAGGGCGTGAGCAGTACGTC.

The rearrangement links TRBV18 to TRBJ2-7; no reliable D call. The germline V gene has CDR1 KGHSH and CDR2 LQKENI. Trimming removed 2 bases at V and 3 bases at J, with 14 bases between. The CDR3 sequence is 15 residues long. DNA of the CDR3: TGTGCCAGCTCACCAGTGACACACCCTAGCTACGAGCAGTACTTC. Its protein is CASSPVTHPSYEQYF.

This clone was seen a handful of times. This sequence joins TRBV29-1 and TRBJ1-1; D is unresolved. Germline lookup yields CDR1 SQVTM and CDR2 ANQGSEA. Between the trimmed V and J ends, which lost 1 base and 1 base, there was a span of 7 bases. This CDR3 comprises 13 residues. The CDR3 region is CSVEGVANTEAFF. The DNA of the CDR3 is TGCAGCGTTGAAGGGGTGGCGAACACTGAAGCTTTCTTT.

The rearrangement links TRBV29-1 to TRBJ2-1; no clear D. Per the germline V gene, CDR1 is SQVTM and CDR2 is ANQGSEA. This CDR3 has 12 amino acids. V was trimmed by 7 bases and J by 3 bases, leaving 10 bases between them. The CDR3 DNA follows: TGCAGCGCTAAACCCAACTACAATGAGCAGTTCTTC. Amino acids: CSAKPNYNEQFF.

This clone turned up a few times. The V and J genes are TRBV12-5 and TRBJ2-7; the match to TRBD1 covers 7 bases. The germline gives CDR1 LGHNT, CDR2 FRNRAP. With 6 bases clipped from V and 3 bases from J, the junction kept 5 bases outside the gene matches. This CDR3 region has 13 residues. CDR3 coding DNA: TGTGCTAGTGGGAGAGGACAGGACTACGAGCAGTACTTC. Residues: CASGRGQDYEQYF. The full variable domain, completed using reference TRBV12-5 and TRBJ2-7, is DARVTQTPRHKVTEMGQEVTMRCQPILGHNTVFWYRQTMMQGLELLAYFRNRAPLDDSGMPKDRFSAEMPDATLATLKIQPSEPRDSAVYFCASGRGQDYEQYFGPGTRLTVT.

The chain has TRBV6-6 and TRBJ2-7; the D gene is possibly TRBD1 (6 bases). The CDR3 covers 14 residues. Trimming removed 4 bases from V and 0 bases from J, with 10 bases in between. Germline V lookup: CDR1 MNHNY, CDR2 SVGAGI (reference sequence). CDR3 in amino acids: CASSSWDNSYEQYV. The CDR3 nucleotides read TGTGCCAGCAGTTCCTGGGACAACTCCTACGAGCAGTACGTC.

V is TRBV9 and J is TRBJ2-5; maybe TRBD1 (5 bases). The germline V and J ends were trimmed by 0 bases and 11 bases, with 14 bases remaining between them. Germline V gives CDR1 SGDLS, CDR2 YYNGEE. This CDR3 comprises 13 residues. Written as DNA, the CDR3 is TGTGCCAGCAGCGTAGAGACAGAACTACAGCAGTACTTC. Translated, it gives CASSVETELQQYF.

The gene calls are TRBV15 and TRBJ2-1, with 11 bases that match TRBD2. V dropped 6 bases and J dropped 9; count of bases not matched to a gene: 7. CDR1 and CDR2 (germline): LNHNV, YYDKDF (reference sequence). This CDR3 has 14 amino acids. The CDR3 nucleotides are TGTGCCACCAGGAATAGCGGGGGGGCGGGTGAGCAGTTCTTC. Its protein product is CATRNSGGAGEQFF.

The CDR3 is CASSASSDTQYF. The DNA for the CDR3 is TGTGCCAGCAGCGCCAGCTCGGATACGCAGTATTTT. The V and J genes are TRBV9 and TRBJ2-3; D is ambiguous. Germline-derived CDR1 and CDR2 are SGDLS and YYNGEE. V dropped 3 bases and J dropped 6 bases, with 8 bases sitting between them. This CDR3 is built from 12 residues.

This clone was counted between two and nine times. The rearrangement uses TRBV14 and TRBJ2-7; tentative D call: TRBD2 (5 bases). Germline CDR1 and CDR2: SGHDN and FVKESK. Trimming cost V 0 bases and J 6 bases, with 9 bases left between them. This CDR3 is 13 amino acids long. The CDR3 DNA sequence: TGTGCCAGCAGCCAAGAACTAGTCTTCGAGCAGTACTTC. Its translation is CASSQELVFEQYF.

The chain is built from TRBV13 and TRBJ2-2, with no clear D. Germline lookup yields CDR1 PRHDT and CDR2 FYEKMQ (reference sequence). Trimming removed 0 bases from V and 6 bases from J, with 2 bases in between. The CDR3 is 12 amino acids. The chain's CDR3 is CASSLGAGELFF. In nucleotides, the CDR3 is TGTGCCAGCAGCTTAGGTGCCGGGGAGCTGTTTTTT.

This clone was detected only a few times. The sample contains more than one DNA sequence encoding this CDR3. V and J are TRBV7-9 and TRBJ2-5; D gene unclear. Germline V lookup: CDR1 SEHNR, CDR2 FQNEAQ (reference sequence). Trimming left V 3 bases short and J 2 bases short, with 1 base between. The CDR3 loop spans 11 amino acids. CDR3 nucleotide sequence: TGTGCCAGCAGCTTTCAAGAGACCCAGTACTTC. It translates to CASSFQETQYF.

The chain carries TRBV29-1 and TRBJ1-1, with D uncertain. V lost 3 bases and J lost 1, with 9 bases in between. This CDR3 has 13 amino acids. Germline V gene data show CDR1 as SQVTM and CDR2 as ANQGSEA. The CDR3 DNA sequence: TGCAGCGTTGACCCCCGGGGGAACACTGAAGCTTTCTTT. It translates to CSVDPRGNTEAFF.

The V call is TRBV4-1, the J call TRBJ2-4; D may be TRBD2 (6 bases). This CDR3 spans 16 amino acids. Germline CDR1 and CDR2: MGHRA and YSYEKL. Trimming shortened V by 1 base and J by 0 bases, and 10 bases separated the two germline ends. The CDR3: CASSQGGVLAKNIQYF. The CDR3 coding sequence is TGCGCCAGCAGCCAAGGGGGGGTGCTAGCCAAAAACATTCAGTACTTC.

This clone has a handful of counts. CDR3 region: CASSSGVYNEQFF. CDR3 coding DNA: TGTGCCAGCAGTTCGGGAGTTTACAATGAGCAGTTCTTC. V and J are TRBV7-3 and TRBJ2-1; D is possibly TRBD2 (6 bases). Per the germline V gene, CDR1 is SGHTA and CDR2 is FQGTGA. Trimming pared 6 bases from V and 4 bases from J, leaving 10 bases between. The CDR3 covers 13 residues.

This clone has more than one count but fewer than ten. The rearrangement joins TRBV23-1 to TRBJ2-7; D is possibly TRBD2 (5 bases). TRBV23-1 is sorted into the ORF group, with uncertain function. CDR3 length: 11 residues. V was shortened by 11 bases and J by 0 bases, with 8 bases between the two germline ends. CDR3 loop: CAEGSSYEQYV. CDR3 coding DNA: TGCGCCGAAGGGAGCTCCTACGAGCAGTACGTC.